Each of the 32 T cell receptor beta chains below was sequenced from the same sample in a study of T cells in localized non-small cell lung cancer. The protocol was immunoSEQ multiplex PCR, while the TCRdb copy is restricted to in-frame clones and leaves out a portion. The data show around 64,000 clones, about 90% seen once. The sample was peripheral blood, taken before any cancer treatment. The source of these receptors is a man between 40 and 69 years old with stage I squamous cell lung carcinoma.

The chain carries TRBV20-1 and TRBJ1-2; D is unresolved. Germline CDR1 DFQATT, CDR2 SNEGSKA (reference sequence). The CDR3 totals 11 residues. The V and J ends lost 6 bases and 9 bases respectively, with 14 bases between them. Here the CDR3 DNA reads TGCAGTGCCTTACCGGTGAACAGCTACACCTTC. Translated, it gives CSALPVNSYTF.

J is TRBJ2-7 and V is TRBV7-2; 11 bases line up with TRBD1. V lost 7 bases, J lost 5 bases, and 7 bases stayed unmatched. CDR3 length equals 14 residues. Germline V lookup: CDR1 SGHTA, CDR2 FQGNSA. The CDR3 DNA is TGTGCCAGCACCCCCCGGGACAGGGGGGACGAGCAGTACTTC. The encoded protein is CASTPRDRGDEQYF.

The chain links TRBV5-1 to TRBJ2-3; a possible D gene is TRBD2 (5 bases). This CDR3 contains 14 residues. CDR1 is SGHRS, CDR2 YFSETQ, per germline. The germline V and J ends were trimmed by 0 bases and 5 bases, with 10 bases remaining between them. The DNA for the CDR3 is TGCGCCAGCAGCTTGGGACCGGGAAAAGATACGCAGTATTTT. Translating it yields CASSLGPGKDTQYF.

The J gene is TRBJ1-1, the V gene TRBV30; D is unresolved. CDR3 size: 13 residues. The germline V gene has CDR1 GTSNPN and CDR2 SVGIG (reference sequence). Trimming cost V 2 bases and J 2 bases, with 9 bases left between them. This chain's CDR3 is CAWSIGLNTEAFF. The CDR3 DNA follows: TGTGCCTGGAGTATAGGGCTAAACACTGAAGCTTTCTTT. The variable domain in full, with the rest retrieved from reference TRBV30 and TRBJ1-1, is SQTIHQWPATLVQPVGSPLSLECTVEGTSNPNLYWYRQAAGRGLQLLFYSVGIGQISSEVPQNLSASRPQDRQFILSSKKLLLSDSGFYLCAWSIGLNTEAFFGQGTRLTVV.

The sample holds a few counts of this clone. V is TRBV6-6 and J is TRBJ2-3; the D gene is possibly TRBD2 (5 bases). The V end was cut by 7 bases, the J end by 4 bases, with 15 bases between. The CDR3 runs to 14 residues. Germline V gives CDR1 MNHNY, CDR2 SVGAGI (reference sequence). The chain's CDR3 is CASTPGSAADTQYF. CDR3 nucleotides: TGTGCCAGCACCCCGGGGTCCGCGGCAGATACGCAGTATTTT.

Here the CDR3 DNA reads TGTGCCATCAGTGAGGGGGCCACCGGCCAGCCCCAGCATTTT. It codes for CAISEGATGQPQHF. The V gene is TRBV10-3, the J gene TRBJ1-5; maybe TRBD1 (5 bases). The CDR3 has 14 residues. Germline CDR1 reads ENHRY; CDR2 reads SYGVKD. V dropped 2 bases and J dropped 7 bases, with 12 bases sitting between them.

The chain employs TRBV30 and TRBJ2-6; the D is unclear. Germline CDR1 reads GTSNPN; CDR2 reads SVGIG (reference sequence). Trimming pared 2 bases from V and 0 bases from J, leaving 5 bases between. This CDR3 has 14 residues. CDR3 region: CAWSRSSGANVLTF. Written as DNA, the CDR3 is TGTGCCTGGAGTCGGAGCTCTGGGGCCAACGTCCTGACTTTC. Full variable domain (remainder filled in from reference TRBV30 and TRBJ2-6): SQTIHQWPATLVQPVGSPLSLECTVEGTSNPNLYWYRQAAGRGLQLLFYSVGIGQISSEVPQNLSASRPQDRQFILSSKKLLLSDSGFYLCAWSRSSGANVLTFGAGSRLTVL.

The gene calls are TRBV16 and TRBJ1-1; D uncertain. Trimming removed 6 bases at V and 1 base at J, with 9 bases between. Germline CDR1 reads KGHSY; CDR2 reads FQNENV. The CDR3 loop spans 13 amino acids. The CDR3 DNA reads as TGTGCCAGCAGAACACGGCCGAACACTGAAGCTTTCTTT. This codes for CASRTRPNTEAFF.

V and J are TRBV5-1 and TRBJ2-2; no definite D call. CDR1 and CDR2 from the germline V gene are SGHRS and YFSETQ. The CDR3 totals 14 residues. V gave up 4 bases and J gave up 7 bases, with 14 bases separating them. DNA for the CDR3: TGCGCCAGCAGCAGAGATACTGTCGGCGGGGAGCTGTTTTTT. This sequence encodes CASSRDTVGGELFF.

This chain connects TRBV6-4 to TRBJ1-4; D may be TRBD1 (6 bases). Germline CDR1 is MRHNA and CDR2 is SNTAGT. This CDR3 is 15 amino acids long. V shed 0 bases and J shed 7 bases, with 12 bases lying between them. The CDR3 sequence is CASSDSPGAGEKLFF. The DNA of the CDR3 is TGTGCCAGCAGTGACTCGCCGGGGGCTGGTGAAAAACTGTTTTTT.

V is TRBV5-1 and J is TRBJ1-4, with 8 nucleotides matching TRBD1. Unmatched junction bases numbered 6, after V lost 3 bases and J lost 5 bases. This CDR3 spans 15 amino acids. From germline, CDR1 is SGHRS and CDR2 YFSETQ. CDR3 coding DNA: TGCGCCAGCAGCTCTTCGGGACAGGCGAATGAAAAACTGTTTTTT. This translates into CASSSSGQANEKLFF.

For the CDR3, the DNA is TGCGCCAGCAGCTTGGAGGCTAGCGGAAACACCGGGGAGCTGTTTTTT. This codes for CASSLEASGNTGELFF. V and J are TRBV5-1 and TRBJ2-2; 7 nucleotides match TRBD2. The CDR3 contains 16 residues. Germline V gene data show CDR1 as SGHRS and CDR2 as YFSETQ. V lost 0 bases to trimming and J lost 2 bases; unmatched junction nucleotides: 4.

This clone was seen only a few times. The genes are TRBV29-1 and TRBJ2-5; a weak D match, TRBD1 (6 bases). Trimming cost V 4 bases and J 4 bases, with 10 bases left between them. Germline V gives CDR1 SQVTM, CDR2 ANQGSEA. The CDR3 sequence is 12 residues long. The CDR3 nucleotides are TGCAGCGTTGGTGGGGGCGCAGAGACCCAGTACTTC. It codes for CSVGGGAETQYF.

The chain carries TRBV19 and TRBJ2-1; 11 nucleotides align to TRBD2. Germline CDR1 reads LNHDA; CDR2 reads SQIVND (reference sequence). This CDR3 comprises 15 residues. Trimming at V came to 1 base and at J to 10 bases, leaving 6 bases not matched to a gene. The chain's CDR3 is CASSIGELAGDEQFF. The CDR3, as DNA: TGTGCCAGTAGTATAGGTGAACTAGCGGGAGACGAGCAGTTCTTC.

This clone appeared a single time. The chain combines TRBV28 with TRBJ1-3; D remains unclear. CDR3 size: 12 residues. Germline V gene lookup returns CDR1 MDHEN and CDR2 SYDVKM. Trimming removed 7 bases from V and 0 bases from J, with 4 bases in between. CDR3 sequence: CASTTSGNTIYF. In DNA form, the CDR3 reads TGTGCCAGCACAACCTCTGGAAACACCATATATTTT.

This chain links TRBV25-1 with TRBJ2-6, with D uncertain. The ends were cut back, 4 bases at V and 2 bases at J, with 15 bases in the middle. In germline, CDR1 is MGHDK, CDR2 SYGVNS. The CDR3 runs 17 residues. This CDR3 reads CASSVGLFSPGANVLTF. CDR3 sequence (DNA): TGTGCCAGCAGTGTAGGGCTGTTTTCTCCTGGGGCCAACGTCCTGACTTTC. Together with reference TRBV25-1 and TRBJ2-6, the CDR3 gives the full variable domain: EADIYQTPRYLVIGTGKKITLECSQTMGHDKMYWYQQDPGMELHLIHYSYGVNSTEKGDLSSESTVSRIRTEHFPLTLESARPSHTSQYLCASSVGLFSPGANVLTFGAGSRLTVL.

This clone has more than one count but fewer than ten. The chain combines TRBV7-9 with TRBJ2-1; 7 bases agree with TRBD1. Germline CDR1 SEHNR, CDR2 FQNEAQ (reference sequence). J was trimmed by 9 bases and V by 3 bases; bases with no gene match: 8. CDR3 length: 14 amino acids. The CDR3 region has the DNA TGTGCCAGCAGCTTCACTCGGGACAGTACTGAGCAGTTCTTC. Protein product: CASSFTRDSTEQFF.

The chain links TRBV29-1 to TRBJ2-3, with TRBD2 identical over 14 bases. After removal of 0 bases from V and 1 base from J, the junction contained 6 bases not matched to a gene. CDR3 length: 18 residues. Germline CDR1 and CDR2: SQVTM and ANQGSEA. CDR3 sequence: CSVEDRGLAGVGTDTQYF. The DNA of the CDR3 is TGCAGCGTTGAAGATCGGGGACTAGCGGGAGTTGGCACAGATACGCAGTATTTT.

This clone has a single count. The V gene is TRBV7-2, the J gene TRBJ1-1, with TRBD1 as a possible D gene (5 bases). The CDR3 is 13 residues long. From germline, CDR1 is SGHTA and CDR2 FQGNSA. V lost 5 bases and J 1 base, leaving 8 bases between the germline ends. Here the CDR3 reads CASSAGANTEAFF. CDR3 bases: TGTGCCAGCAGCGCCGGGGCGAACACTGAAGCTTTCTTT.

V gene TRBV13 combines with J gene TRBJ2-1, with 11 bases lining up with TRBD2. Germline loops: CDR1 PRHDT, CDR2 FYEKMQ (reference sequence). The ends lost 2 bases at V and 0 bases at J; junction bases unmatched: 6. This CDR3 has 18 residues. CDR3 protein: CASSLMIAGGSSYNEQFF. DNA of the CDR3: TGTGCCAGCAGCTTAATGATAGCGGGAGGGAGCTCCTACAATGAGCAGTTCTTC.

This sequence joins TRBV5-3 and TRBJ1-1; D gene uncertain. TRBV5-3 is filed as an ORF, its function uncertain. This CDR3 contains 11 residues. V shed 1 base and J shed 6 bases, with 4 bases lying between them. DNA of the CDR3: TGTGCCAGAAGCTTGTGGGCTGAAGCTTTCTTT. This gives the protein CARSLWAEAFF.

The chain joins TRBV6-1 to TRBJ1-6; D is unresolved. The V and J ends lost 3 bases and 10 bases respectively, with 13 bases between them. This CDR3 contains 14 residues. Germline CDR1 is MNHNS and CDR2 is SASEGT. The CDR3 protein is CASSESEQPSPLHF. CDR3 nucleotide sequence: TGTGCCAGCAGTGAGTCCGAACAACCCTCACCCCTCCACTTT.

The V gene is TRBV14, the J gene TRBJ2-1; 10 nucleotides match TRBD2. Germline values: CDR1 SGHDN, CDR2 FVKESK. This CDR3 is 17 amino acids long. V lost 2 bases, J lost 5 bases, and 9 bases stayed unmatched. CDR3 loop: CASSQPIAGGLNNEQFF. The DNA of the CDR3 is TGTGCCAGCAGCCAACCCATAGCGGGAGGTCTCAACAATGAGCAGTTCTTC.

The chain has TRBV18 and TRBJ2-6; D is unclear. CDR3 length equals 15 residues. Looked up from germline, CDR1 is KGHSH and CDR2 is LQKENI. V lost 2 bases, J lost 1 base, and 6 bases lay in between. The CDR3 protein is CASSPSRSGANVLTF. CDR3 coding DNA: TGTGCCAGCTCACCAAGCCGTTCTGGGGCCAACGTCCTGACTTTC.

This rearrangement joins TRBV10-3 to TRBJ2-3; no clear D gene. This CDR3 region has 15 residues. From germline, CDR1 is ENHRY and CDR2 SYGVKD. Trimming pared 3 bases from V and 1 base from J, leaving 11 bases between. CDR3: CAISEGSYGTDTQYF. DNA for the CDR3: TGTGCCATCAGTGAAGGCTCATATGGCACAGATACGCAGTATTTT.

The CDR3 here is CASSAYAFEQYF. The DNA of the CDR3 is TGTGCCAGCAGTGCCTACGCCTTCGAGCAGTACTTC. The V and J genes are TRBV28 and TRBJ2-7; D remains ambiguous. In germline, CDR1 is MDHEN, CDR2 SYDVKM. Trimming left V 5 bases short and J 6 bases short, with 11 bases between. CDR3 length equals 12 residues. The variable domain in full, with the rest retrieved from reference TRBV28 and TRBJ2-7, is DVKVTQSSRYLVKRTGEKVFLECVQDMDHENMFWYRQDPGLGLRLIYFSYDVKMKEKGDIPEGYSVSREKKERFSLILESASTNQTSMYLCASSAYAFEQYFGPGTRLTVT.

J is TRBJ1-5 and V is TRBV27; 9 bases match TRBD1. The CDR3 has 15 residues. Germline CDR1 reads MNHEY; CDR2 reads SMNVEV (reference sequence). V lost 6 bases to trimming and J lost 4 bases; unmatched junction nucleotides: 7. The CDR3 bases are TGTGCCAGCAGCGAGGGACAGGGAGGGAATCAGCCCCAGCATTTT. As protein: CASSEGQGGNQPQHF.

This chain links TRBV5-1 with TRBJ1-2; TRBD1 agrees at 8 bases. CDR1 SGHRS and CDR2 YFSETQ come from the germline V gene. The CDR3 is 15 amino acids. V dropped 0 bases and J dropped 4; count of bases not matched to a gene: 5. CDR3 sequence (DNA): TGCGCCAGCAGCTTGGAGGACAGGGAGGGCTATGGCTACACCTTC. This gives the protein CASSLEDREGYGYTF.

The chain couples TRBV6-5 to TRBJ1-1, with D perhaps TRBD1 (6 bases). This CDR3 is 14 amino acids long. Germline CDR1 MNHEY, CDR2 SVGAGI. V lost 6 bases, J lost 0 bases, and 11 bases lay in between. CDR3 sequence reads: CASRRDTLNTEAFF. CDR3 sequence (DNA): TGTGCCAGCAGACGGGACACCTTGAACACTGAAGCTTTCTTT.

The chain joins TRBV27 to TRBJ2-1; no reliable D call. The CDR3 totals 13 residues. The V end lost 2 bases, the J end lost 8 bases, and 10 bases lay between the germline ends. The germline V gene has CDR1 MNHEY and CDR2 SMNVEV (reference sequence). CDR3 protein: CASSLLSPHEQFF. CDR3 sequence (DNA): TGTGCCAGCAGTTTACTTAGTCCCCATGAGCAGTTCTTC.

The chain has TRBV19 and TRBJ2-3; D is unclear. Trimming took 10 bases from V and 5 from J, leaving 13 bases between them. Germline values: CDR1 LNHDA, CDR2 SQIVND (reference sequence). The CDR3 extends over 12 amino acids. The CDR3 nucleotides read TGTGCCACCAGATTATCGGGAGATACGCAGTATTTT. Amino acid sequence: CATRLSGDTQYF.

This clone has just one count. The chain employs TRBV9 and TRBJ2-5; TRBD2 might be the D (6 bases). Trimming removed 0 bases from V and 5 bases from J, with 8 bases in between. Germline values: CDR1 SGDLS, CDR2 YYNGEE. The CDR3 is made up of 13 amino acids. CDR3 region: CASSVGGVETQYF. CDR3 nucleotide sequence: TGTGCCAGCAGCGTAGGGGGGGTGGAGACCCAGTACTTC.